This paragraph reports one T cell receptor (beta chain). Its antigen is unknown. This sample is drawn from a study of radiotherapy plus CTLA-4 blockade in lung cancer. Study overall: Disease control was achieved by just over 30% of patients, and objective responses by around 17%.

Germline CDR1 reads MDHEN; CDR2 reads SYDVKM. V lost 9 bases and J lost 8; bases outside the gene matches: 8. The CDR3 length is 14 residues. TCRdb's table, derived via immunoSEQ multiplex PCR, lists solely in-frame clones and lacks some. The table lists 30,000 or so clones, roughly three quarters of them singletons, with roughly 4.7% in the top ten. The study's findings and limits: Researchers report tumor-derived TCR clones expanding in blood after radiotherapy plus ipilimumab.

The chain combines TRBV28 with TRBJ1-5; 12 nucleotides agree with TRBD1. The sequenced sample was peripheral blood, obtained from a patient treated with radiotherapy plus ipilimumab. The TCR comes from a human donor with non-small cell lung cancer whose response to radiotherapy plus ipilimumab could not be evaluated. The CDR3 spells CASWGTGGMEPQHF. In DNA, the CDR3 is TGTGCCAGTTGGGGGACAGGGGGCATGGAGCCCCAGCATTTT.